The sequence of this TCR beta chain was determined in a study of spatial heterogeneity in lung cancer. Study in general: Consistent detection of more beta-chain than alpha-chain sequences was observed. Averaged across combinations, each unique TCR and UMI pairing appeared more than ten times in raw reads, which were uncorrected.

TCR cDNA molecules each carried a unique molecular identifier. TCRdb ran MiXCR on the 5' RACE reads and lists one entry per CDR3 protein. Here the sample spans roughly 49,000 distinct CDR3 sequences, around 7% being singletons. The time point: sample taken at primary tumor resection. From tumor, nontumor lung or frozen PBMC, whole RNA was taken unsorted for sequencing. This clonotype occurred many times. The antigen is unknown. Broader study findings: Whereas they appeared in blood less at follow-up, ubiquitous expanded tumor TCRs appeared there more at resection.

Sequencing used PBMCs, obtained at surgery. The receptor was derived from a female donor with early-stage non-small cell lung cancer.

CDR3 protein: CSAEGVVGHEQYF. In DNA form, the CDR3 reads TGCAGTGCAGAGGGGGTTGTAGGCCACGAGCAGTACTTC. The chain has TRBV20-1 and TRBJ2-7, with D perhaps TRBD1 (6 bases). V lost 6 bases and J 5 bases, leaving 17 bases between the germline ends. The CDR3 is 13 amino acids. Germline assignment: CDR1 DFQATT and CDR2 SNEGSKA (reference sequence).